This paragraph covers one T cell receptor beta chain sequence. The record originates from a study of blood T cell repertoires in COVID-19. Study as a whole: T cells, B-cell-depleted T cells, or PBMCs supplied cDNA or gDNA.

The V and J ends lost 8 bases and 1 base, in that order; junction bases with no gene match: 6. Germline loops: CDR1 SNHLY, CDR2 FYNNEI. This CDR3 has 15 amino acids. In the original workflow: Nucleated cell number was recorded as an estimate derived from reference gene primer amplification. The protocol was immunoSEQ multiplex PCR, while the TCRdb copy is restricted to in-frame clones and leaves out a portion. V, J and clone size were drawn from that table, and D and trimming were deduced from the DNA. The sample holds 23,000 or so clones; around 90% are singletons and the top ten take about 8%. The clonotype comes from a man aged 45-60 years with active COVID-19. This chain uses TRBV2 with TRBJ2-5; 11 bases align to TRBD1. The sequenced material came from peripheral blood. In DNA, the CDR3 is TGTGCCAGCGACCGGGACAGGGGGTTCCAAGAGACCCAGTACTTC. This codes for CASDRDRGFQETQYF. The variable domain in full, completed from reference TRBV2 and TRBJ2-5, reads EPEVTQTPSHQVTQMGQEVILRCVPISNHLYFYWYRQILGQKVEFLVSFYNNEISEKSEIFDDQFSVERPDGSNFTLKIRSTKLEDSAMYFCASDRDRGFQETQYFGPGTRLLVL.